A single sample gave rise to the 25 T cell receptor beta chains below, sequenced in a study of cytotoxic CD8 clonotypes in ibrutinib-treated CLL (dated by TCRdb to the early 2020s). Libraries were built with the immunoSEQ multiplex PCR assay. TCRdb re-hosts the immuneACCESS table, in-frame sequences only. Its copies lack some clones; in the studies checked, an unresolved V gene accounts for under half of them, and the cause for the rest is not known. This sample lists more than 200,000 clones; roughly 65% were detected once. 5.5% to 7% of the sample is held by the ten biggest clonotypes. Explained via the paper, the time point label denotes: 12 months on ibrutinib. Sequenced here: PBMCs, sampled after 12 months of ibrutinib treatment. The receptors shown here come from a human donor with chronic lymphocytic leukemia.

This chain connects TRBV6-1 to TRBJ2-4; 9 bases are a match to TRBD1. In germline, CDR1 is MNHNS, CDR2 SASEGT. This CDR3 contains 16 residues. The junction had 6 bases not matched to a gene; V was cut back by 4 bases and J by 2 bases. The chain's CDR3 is CASSVLGTGTKNIQYF. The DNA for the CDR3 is TGTGCCAGCAGTGTGCTTGGGACAGGGACCAAAAACATTCAGTACTTC.

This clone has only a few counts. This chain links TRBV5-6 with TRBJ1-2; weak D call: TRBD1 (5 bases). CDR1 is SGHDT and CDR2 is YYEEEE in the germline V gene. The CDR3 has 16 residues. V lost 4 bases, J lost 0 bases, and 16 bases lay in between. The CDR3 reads CASSQPGTGTNYGYTF. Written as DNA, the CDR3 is TGTGCCAGCAGCCAGCCCGGGACCGGGACTAACTATGGCTACACCTTC.

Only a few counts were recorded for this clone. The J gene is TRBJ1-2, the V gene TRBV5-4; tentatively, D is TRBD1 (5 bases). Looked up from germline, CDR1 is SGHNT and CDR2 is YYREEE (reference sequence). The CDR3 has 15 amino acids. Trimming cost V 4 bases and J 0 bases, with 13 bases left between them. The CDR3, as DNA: TGTGCCAGCAGCCAAAGACAGTCTCCTAACTATGGCTACACCTTC. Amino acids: CASSQRQSPNYGYTF.

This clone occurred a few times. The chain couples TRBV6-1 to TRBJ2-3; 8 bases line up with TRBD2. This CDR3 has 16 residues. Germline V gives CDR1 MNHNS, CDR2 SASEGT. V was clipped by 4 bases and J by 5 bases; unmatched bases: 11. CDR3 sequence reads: CASSAVGAGEIDTQYF. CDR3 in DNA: TGTGCCAGCAGTGCCGTGGGAGCGGGAGAAATAGATACGCAGTATTTT.

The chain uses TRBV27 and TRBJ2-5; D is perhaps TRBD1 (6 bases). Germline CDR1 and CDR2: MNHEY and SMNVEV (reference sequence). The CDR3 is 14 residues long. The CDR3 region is CASGLDRLQETQYF. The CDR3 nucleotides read TGTGCTAGTGGACTCGACAGGCTGCAAGAGACCCAGTACTTC.

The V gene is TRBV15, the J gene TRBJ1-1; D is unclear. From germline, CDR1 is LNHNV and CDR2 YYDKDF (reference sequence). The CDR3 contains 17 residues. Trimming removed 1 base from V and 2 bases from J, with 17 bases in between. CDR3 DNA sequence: TGTGCCACCAGCAGAGGGGGATTCCGGCAGTACAACACTGAAGCTTTCTTT. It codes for CATSRGGFRQYNTEAFF.

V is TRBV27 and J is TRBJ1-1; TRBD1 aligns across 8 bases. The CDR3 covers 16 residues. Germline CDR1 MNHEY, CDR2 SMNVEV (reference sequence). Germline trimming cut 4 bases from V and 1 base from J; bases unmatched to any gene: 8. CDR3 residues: CASSSRGRSPNTEAFF. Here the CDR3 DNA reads TGTGCCAGCAGTTCCAGGGGGCGGTCCCCGAACACTGAAGCTTTCTTT.

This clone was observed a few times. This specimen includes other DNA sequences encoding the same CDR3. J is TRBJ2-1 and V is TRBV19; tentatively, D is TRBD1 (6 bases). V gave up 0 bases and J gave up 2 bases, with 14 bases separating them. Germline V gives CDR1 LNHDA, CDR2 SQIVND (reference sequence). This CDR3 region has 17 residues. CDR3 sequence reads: CASSIDLGRGPYNEQFF. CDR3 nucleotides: TGTGCCAGTAGTATAGATCTGGGCAGGGGACCCTACAATGAGCAGTTCTTC.

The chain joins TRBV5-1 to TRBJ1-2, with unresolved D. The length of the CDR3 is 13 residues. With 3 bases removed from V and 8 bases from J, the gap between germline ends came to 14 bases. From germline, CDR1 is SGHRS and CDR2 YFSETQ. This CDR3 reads CASSSLLKGGYTF. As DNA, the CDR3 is TGCGCCAGCAGCTCCCTACTCAAGGGAGGCTACACCTTC.

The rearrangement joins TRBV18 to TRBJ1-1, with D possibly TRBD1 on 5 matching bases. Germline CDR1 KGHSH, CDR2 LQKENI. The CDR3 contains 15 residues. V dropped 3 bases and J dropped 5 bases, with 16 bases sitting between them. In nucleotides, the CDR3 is TGTGCCAGCTCACCCCGTGCTGGGGCGGGGACTGAAGCTTTCTTT. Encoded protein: CASSPRAGAGTEAFF.

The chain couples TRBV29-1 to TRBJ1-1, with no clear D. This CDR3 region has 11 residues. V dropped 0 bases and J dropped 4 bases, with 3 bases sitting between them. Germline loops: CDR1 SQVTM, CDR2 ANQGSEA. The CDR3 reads CSVEEGTEAFF. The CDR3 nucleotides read TGCAGCGTTGAAGAGGGCACTGAAGCTTTCTTT.

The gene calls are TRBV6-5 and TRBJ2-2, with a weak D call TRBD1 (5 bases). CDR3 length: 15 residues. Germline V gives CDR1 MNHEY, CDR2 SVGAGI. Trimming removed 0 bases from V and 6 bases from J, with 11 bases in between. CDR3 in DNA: TGTGCCAGCAGTTACTCGATGGCCAGGGCCGGGGAGCTGTTTTTT. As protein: CASSYSMARAGELFF.

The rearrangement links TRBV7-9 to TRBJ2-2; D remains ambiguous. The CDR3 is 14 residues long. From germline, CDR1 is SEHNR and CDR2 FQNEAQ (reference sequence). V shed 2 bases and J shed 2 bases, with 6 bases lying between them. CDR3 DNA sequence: TGTGCCAGCAGCTTACAACTAAACACCGGGGAGCTGTTTTTT. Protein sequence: CASSLQLNTGELFF.

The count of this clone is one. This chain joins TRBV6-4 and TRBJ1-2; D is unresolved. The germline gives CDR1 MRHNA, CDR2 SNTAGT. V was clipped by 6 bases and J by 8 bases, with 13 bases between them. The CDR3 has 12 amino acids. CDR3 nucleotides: TGTGCCAGCAGCACGGGGAGCGCCGGCTACACCTTC. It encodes CASSTGSAGYTF.

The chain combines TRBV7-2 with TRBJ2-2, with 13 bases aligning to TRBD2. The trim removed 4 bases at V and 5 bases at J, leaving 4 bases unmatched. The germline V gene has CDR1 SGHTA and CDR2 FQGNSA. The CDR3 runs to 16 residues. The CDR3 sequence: CASSSRTSGSTGELFF. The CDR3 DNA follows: TGTGCCAGCAGCTCCAGGACTAGCGGGAGTACCGGGGAGCTGTTTTTT.

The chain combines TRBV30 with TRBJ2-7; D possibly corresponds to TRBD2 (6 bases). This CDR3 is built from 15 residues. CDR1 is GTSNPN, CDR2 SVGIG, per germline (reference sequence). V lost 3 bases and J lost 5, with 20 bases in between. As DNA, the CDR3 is TGTGCCTGGAGGTCTGGCCCGGGGGTTAGGGACGAGCAGTACTTC. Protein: CAWRSGPGVRDEQYF.

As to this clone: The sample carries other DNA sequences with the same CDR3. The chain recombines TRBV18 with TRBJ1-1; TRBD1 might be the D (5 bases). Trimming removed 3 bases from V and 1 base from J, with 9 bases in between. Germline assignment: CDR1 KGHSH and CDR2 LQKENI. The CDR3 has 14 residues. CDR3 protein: CASSPGLANTEAFF. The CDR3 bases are TGTGCCAGCTCACCGGGGCTTGCGAACACTGAAGCTTTCTTT.

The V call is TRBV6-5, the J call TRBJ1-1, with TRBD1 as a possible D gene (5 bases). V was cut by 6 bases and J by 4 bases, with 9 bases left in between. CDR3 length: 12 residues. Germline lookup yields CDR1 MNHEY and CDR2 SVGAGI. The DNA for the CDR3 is TGTGCCAGCAGATTGGGGGGCACTGAAGCTTTCTTT. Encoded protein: CASRLGGTEAFF.

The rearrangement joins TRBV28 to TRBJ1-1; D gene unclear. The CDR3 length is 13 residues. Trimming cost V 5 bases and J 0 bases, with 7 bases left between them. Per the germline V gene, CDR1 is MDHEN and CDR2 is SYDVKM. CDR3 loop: CASSLRVNTEAFF. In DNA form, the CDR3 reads TGTGCCAGCAGTCTGCGGGTGAACACTGAAGCTTTCTTT. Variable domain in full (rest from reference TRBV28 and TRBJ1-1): DVKVTQSSRYLVKRTGEKVFLECVQDMDHENMFWYRQDPGLGLRLIYFSYDVKMKEKGDIPEGYSVSREKKERFSLILESASTNQTSMYLCASSLRVNTEAFFGQGTRLTVV.

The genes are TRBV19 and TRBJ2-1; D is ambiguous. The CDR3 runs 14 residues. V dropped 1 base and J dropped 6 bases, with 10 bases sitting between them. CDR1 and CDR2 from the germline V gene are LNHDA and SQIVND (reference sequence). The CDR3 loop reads CASSIAPSLNEQFF. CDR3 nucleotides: TGTGCCAGTAGTATAGCCCCCAGCCTCAATGAGCAGTTCTTC.

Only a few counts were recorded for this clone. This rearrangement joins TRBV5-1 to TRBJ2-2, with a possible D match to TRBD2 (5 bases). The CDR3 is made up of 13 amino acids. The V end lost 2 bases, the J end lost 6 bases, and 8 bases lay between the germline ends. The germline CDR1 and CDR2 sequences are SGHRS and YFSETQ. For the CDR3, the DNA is TGCGCCAGCAGCTTATGGCGGGCCGGGGAGCTGTTTTTT. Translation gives CASSLWRAGELFF.

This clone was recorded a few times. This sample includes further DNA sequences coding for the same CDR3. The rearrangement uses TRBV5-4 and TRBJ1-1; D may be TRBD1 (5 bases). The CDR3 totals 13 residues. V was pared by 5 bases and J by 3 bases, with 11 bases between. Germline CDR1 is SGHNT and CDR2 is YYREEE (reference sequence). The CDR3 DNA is TGTGCCAGCAGTCTGGGGCAGGACACTGAAGCTTTCTTT. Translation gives CASSLGQDTEAFF. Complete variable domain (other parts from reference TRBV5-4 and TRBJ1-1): ETGVTQSPTHLIKTRGQQVTLRCSSQSGHNTVSWYQQALGQGPQFIFQYYREEENGRGNFPPRFSGLQFPNYSSELNVNALELDDSALYLCASSLGQDTEAFFGQGTRLTVV.

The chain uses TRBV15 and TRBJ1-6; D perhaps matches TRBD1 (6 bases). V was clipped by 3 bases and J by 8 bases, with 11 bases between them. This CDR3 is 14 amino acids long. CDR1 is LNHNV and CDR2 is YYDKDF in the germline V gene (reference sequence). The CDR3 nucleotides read TGTGCCACCAGCAGTACAGGGCTCCATTCACCCCTCCACTTT. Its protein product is CATSSTGLHSPLHF.

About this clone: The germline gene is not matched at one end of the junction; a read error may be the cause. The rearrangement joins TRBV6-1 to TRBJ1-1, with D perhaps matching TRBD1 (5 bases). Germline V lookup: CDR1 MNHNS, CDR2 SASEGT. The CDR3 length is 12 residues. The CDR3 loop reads CASREGALRAFF. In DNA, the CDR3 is TGTGCCAGCAGAGAAGGGGCGCTTAGGGCTTTCTTT.

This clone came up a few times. CDR3 bases: TGTGCCAGCAGTCCCGTTGGGGTGGATGATGAAAAACTGTTTTTT. It specifies CASSPVGVDDEKLFF. V and J are TRBV28 and TRBJ1-4; D unclear. Trimming removed 5 bases from V and 6 bases from J, with 16 bases in between. The germline gives CDR1 MDHEN, CDR2 SYDVKM. The CDR3 has 15 amino acids.